A selection of T cell receptor beta chains follows, all from one sample in a study of PD-L1 blockade in urothelial cancer. Libraries were prepared by immunoSEQ multiplex PCR; TCRdb keeps only in-frame clonotypes and omits some of them. The sample has about 87,000 clones; approximately 88% are singletons. Sequenced material: PBMCs, taken around atezolizumab (anti-PD-L1) treatment. The source is a woman older than 75 with urothelial cancer. Both conserved end residues are part of each CDR3. Fields, in order: V gene, D gene, J gene, clone size, CDR3 protein, CDR3 DNA. A D gene is named only where the DNA matches it firmly. A clone size is listed for some rows: how often the clone was seen (once, few, many), or a class if it is expanded.

V gene: TRBV7-9; D gene: .; J gene: TRBJ2-5; clone size: .; CDR3 protein: CASRDTGHPRRETQYF; CDR3 DNA: TGTGCCAGCAGGGATACGGGACACCCTAGAAGAGAGACCCAGTACTTC
V gene: TRBV7-2; D gene: TRBD1; J gene: TRBJ2-5; clone size: .; CDR3 protein: CASSRQGFETQYF; CDR3 DNA: TGTGCCAGCAGCCGACAGGGGTTTGAGACCCAGTACTTC
V gene: TRBV15; D gene: .; J gene: TRBJ2-1; clone size: .; CDR3 protein: CATSRDVGGQNEQFF; CDR3 DNA: TGTGCCACCAGCAGAGATGTCGGGGGACAGAATGAGCAGTTCTTC
V gene: TRBV7-3; D gene: TRBD2; J gene: TRBJ2-2; clone size: .; CDR3 protein: CASSLTRLAGGTGELFF; CDR3 DNA: TGTGCCAGCAGCTTAACCCGCCTAGCGGGAGGCACCGGGGAGCTGTTTTTT
V gene: TRBV19; D gene: TRBD2; J gene: TRBJ2-1; clone size: .; CDR3 protein: CASTKRAGGAHNEQFF; CDR3 DNA: TGTGCCAGTACGAAGAGAGCGGGAGGCGCCCACAATGAGCAGTTCTTC
V gene: TRBV5-1; D gene: .; J gene: TRBJ1-1; clone size: once; CDR3 protein: CASSSPKGQINTEAFF; CDR3 DNA: TGCGCCAGCAGCTCACCGAAAGGACAGATCAACACTGAAGCTTTCTTT
V gene: TRBV4-1; D gene: TRBD2; J gene: TRBJ2-3; clone size: .; CDR3 protein: CASSLRGGGRGSTDTQYF; CDR3 DNA: TGCGCCAGCAGCCTCCGGGGTGGCGGGAGAGGAAGCACAGATACGCAGTATTTT
V gene: TRBV28; D gene: TRBD1; J gene: TRBJ1-2; clone size: .; CDR3 protein: CAARQGFSYGYTF; CDR3 DNA: TGTGCCGCCCGACAGGGCTTCTCGTATGGCTACACCTTC
V gene: TRBV19; D gene: TRBD1; J gene: TRBJ2-3; clone size: .; CDR3 protein: CASSTGTGNTDTQYF; CDR3 DNA: TGTGCCAGTAGCACCGGGACAGGGAATACAGATACGCAGTATTTT
V gene: TRBV5-1; D gene: .; J gene: TRBJ2-2; clone size: .; CDR3 protein: CASSLEVRPVTGELFF; CDR3 DNA: TGCGCCAGCAGCTTGGAAGTCAGGCCTGTCACCGGGGAGCTGTTTTTT
V gene: TRBV15; D gene: TRBD1; J gene: TRBJ2-1; clone size: once; CDR3 protein: CATSGQGMNEQFF; CDR3 DNA: TGTGCCACCAGCGGACAGGGGATGAATGAGCAGTTCTTC
V gene: TRBV11-2; D gene: .; J gene: TRBJ1-2; clone size: .; CDR3 protein: CASSLAGLGYTF; CDR3 DNA: TGTGCCAGCAGCTTAGCAGGGCTCGGCTACACCTTC
V gene: TRBV7-3; D gene: .; J gene: TRBJ2-4; clone size: .; CDR3 protein: CASSHTTGSGRDIQYF; CDR3 DNA: TGTGCCAGCAGTCACACTACCGGGAGCGGGCGGGACATTCAGTACTTC
V gene: TRBV15; D gene: TRBD2; J gene: TRBJ2-3; clone size: .; CDR3 protein: CASHSSGSFTDTQYF; CDR3 DNA: TGTGCCTCCCATTCTAGCGGGAGTTTTACAGATACGCAGTATTTT
V gene: TRBV7-9; D gene: TRBD2; J gene: TRBJ2-1; clone size: .; CDR3 protein: CASSLQSILAKTDEQFF; CDR3 DNA: TGTGCCAGCAGCTTACAGAGTATACTAGCGAAAACGGATGAGCAGTTCTTC
V gene: TRBV6-1; D gene: .; J gene: TRBJ2-1; clone size: .; CDR3 protein: CASSKGRDWSEQFF; CDR3 DNA: TGTGCCAGCAGTAAGGGGCGGGATTGGAGTGAGCAGTTCTTC
V gene: TRBV10-3; D gene: .; J gene: TRBJ1-3; clone size: .; CDR3 protein: CAISESWVTGKDTIYF; CDR3 DNA: TGTGCCATCAGTGAGTCGTGGGTAACGGGGAAAGACACCATATATTTT
V gene: TRBV7-3; D gene: .; J gene: TRBJ2-7; clone size: .; CDR3 protein: CASSLVGGLSYEQYF; CDR3 DNA: TGTGCCAGCAGCTTAGTCGGGGGACTCTCCTACGAGCAGTACTTC
V gene: TRBV10-1; D gene: TRBD1; J gene: TRBJ1-3; clone size: .; CDR3 protein: CASRGTGSSGNTIYF; CDR3 DNA: TGCGCCAGCCGTGGGACAGGCTCCTCTGGAAACACCATATATTTT
V gene: TRBV7-9; D gene: TRBD1; J gene: TRBJ2-7; clone size: once; CDR3 protein: CASSQTGGGEQYF; CDR3 DNA: TGTGCCAGCAGCCAGACAGGGGGTGGGGAGCAGTACTTC
V gene: TRBV7-8; D gene: .; J gene: TRBJ2-6; clone size: .; CDR3 protein: CASSLAPGHSSGANVLTF; CDR3 DNA: TGTGCCAGCAGCTTAGCGCCGGGACATAGCTCTGGGGCCAACGTCCTGACTTTC
V gene: TRBV10-2; D gene: .; J gene: TRBJ1-5; clone size: .; CDR3 protein: CASSVQEGYNQPQHF; CDR3 DNA: TGCGCCAGCAGTGTCCAGGAGGGGTACAATCAGCCCCAGCATTTT
V gene: TRBV5-1; D gene: .; J gene: TRBJ2-3; clone size: .; CDR3 protein: CASSGSGFSTDTQYF; CDR3 DNA: TGCGCCAGCAGCGGAAGCGGGTTCAGCACAGATACGCAGTATTTT
V gene: TRBV7-8; D gene: TRBD2; J gene: TRBJ2-7; clone size: .; CDR3 protein: CASSSLAGVPYEQYF; CDR3 DNA: TGTGCCAGCAGCAGTCTAGCGGGTGTGCCCTACGAGCAGTACTTC
V gene: TRBV27; D gene: .; J gene: TRBJ2-1; clone size: .; CDR3 protein: CASSLSIGGFSDEQFF; CDR3 DNA: TGTGCCAGCAGTTTATCTATAGGCGGCTTTAGCGATGAGCAGTTCTTC
V gene: TRBV7-3; D gene: .; J gene: TRBJ2-2; clone size: .; CDR3 protein: CASSAQVRGELFF; CDR3 DNA: TGTGCCAGCAGCGCCCAGGTCCGGGGGGAGCTGTTTTTT
V gene: TRBV9; D gene: .; J gene: TRBJ1-2; clone size: .; CDR3 protein: CASSVEEGAGYTF; CDR3 DNA: TGTGCCAGCAGCGTAGAGGAGGGCGCGGGCTACACCTTC
V gene: TRBV6-5; D gene: TRBD1; J gene: TRBJ1-2; clone size: .; CDR3 protein: CASGQGAHSGYTF; CDR3 DNA: TGTGCCAGCGGTCAGGGGGCCCACTCTGGCTACACCTTC
V gene: TRBV11-3; D gene: TRBD1; J gene: TRBJ2-1; clone size: .; CDR3 protein: CASSPRAGQGEQFF; CDR3 DNA: TGTGCCAGCAGCCCCAGAGCGGGACAGGGTGAGCAGTTCTTC
V gene: TRBV28; D gene: TRBD1; J gene: TRBJ1-2; clone size: .; CDR3 protein: CASSTPGQGDGYTF; CDR3 DNA: TGTGCCAGCAGTACCCCCGGGCAGGGGGATGGCTACACCTTC
V gene: TRBV2; D gene: TRBD1; J gene: TRBJ1-2; clone size: .; CDR3 protein: CASSPGTGGLGYTF; CDR3 DNA: TGTGCCAGCAGTCCCGGGACAGGGGGGCTTGGCTACACCTTC
V gene: TRBV28; D gene: TRBD2; J gene: TRBJ2-3; clone size: .; CDR3 protein: CASISGTSGTDTQYF; CDR3 DNA: TGTGCCAGCATCTCCGGGACTAGCGGCACAGATACGCAGTATTTT
V gene: TRBV30; D gene: TRBD2; J gene: TRBJ2-7; clone size: .; CDR3 protein: CAWSPRGTKVYEQYF; CDR3 DNA: TGTGCCTGGTCCCCGCGGGGGACCAAAGTCTACGAGCAGTACTTC
V gene: TRBV4-2; D gene: TRBD2; J gene: TRBJ2-1; clone size: .; CDR3 protein: CASSQELAGGRAYNEQFF; CDR3 DNA: TGTGCCAGCAGCCAAGAACTAGCGGGAGGGAGGGCCTACAATGAGCAGTTCTTC
V gene: TRBV4-1; D gene: .; J gene: TRBJ2-1; clone size: .; CDR3 protein: CASSPRGPPGNEQFF; CDR3 DNA: TGCGCCAGCAGCCCCCGAGGTCCCCCCGGGAATGAGCAGTTCTTC
V gene: TRBV6-1; D gene: TRBD2; J gene: TRBJ2-7; clone size: .; CDR3 protein: CASSPRLAGDREQYF; CDR3 DNA: TGTGCCAGCAGTCCTCGACTAGCGGGAGACCGCGAGCAGTACTTC
V gene: TRBV5-1; D gene: .; J gene: TRBJ1-2; clone size: .; CDR3 protein: CASSLGTREAGYTF; CDR3 DNA: TGCGCCAGCAGCTTGGGGACAAGGGAGGCTGGCTACACCTTC
V gene: TRBV27; D gene: TRBD1; J gene: TRBJ2-5; clone size: once; CDR3 protein: CASSFAGGRETQYF; CDR3 DNA: TGTGCCAGCAGTTTCGCAGGGGGCCGGGAGACCCAGTACTTC
V gene: TRBV6-6; D gene: TRBD1; J gene: TRBJ1-3; clone size: .; CDR3 protein: CASRNPGGTGNTIYF; CDR3 DNA: TGTGCCAGCAGGAACCCAGGGGGAACTGGAAACACCATATATTTT
V gene: TRBV28; D gene: .; J gene: TRBJ2-7; clone size: .; CDR3 protein: CASMGGWYEQYF; CDR3 DNA: TGTGCCAGCATGGGCGGGTGGTACGAGCAGTACTTC
V gene: TRBV15; D gene: TRBD1; J gene: TRBJ2-7; clone size: .; CDR3 protein: CATSRELPGQGLYEQYF; CDR3 DNA: TGTGCCACCAGCAGAGAACTACCGGGACAGGGTCTCTACGAGCAGTACTTC
V gene: TRBV6-1; D gene: .; J gene: TRBJ2-3; clone size: .; CDR3 protein: CASSSTTDTQYF; CDR3 DNA: TGTGCCAGCAGTTCGACAACAGATACGCAGTATTTT
V gene: TRBV27; D gene: TRBD1; J gene: TRBJ1-1; clone size: .; CDR3 protein: CASSSRPLLTGMNTEAFF; CDR3 DNA: TGTGCCAGCAGTTCCCGCCCCCTCTTGACAGGGATGAACACTGAAGCTTTCTTT
V gene: TRBV11-2; D gene: .; J gene: TRBJ1-2; clone size: .; CDR3 protein: CASSLGTGYGYTF; CDR3 DNA: TGTGCCAGCAGCTTAGGTACGGGTTATGGCTACACCTTC
V gene: TRBV4-2; D gene: .; J gene: TRBJ2-2; clone size: .; CDR3 protein: CASSQVSAGELFF; CDR3 DNA: TGTGCCAGCAGCCAAGTATCGGCCGGGGAGCTGTTTTTT
V gene: TRBV15; D gene: TRBD2; J gene: TRBJ2-1; clone size: .; CDR3 protein: CATSRGTSGRNNEQFF; CDR3 DNA: TGTGCCACCAGCAGAGGTACTAGCGGGAGAAACAATGAGCAGTTCTTC
V gene: TRBV5-4; D gene: TRBD1; J gene: TRBJ1-4; clone size: .; CDR3 protein: CASSFSDRVNEKLFF; CDR3 DNA: TGTGCCAGCAGCTTTTCGGACAGGGTGAACGAAAAACTGTTTTTT
V gene: TRBV5-1; D gene: .; J gene: TRBJ1-1; clone size: .; CDR3 protein: CASSADSLNTEAFF; CDR3 DNA: TGCGCCAGCAGCGCGGACAGTTTGAACACTGAAGCTTTCTTT
V gene: TRBV23-1; D gene: TRBD1; J gene: TRBJ2-7; clone size: once; CDR3 protein: CASSPTGGRREQYF; CDR3 DNA: TGCGCCAGCAGTCCCACAGGGGGCCGGCGCGAGCAGTACTTC
V gene: TRBV21-1; D gene: .; J gene: TRBJ2-2; clone size: few; CDR3 protein: CASSKERDLTGELFF; CDR3 DNA: TGTGCCAGCAGCAAGGAGCGGGATCTCACCGGGGAGCTGTTTTTT
V gene: TRBV2; D gene: TRBD1; J gene: TRBJ1-1; clone size: .; CDR3 protein: CASRGDRGAEAFF; CDR3 DNA: TGTGCCAGCAGGGGGGACAGGGGAGCTGAAGCTTTCTTT
V gene: TRBV10-1; D gene: .; J gene: TRBJ2-4; clone size: .; CDR3 protein: CAGQDLDKNIQYF; CDR3 DNA: TGCGCCGGTCAGGATTTGGACAAAAACATTCAGTACTTC
V gene: TRBV5-6; D gene: .; J gene: TRBJ1-3; clone size: .; CDR3 protein: CASSSPGLATGNTIYF; CDR3 DNA: TGTGCCAGCAGCTCCCCAGGGTTGGCGACTGGAAACACCATATATTTT
V gene: TRBV30; D gene: TRBD2; J gene: TRBJ2-1; clone size: .; CDR3 protein: CALVGLAFNEQFF; CDR3 DNA: TGTGCCTTAGTCGGACTAGCGTTCAATGAGCAGTTCTTC
V gene: TRBV29-1; D gene: TRBD1; J gene: TRBJ2-5; clone size: .; CDR3 protein: CSVEQGQGGDQYF; CDR3 DNA: TGCAGCGTTGAACAGGGACAGGGGGGTGACCAGTACTTC
V gene: TRBV5-1; D gene: TRBD2; J gene: TRBJ2-1; clone size: .; CDR3 protein: CASSLTLAGGLGGEQFF; CDR3 DNA: TGCGCCAGCAGCTTAACTTTAGCGGGAGGACTCGGTGGTGAGCAGTTCTTC
V gene: TRBV5-1; D gene: TRBD2; J gene: TRBJ2-5; clone size: .; CDR3 protein: CASKMLGGETQYF; CDR3 DNA: TGCGCCAGCAAGATGCTGGGGGGGGAGACCCAGTACTTC
V gene: TRBV9; D gene: TRBD2; J gene: TRBJ2-5; clone size: .; CDR3 protein: CASSRTLAGDQETQYF; CDR3 DNA: TGTGCCAGCAGTCGGACCCTAGCGGGGGATCAAGAGACCCAGTACTTC
V gene: TRBV7-9; D gene: .; J gene: TRBJ2-3; clone size: .; CDR3 protein: CASSLIDGQNTDTQYF; CDR3 DNA: TGTGCCAGCAGTCTTATTGATGGACAGAACACAGATACGCAGTATTTT
V gene: TRBV27; D gene: TRBD2; J gene: TRBJ2-7; clone size: once; CDR3 protein: CASSFGGLAGYEQYF; CDR3 DNA: TGTGCCAGCAGTTTCGGGGGACTAGCGGGTTACGAGCAGTACTTC